Below, one T cell receptor (beta chain) is given with its context. Cohort placement rested on clinical history that participants reported themselves. The data stem from a study of blood T cell repertoires in COVID-19. Study-wide background: Sources were T cells, B-cell-depleted T cells, or PBMCs; the material itself was cDNA or gDNA.

The assay was immunoSEQ multiplex PCR, and TCRdb's table has in-frame clones only and misses some. In the table there are 160,000 or so clones, roughly 84% of which are singletons. V lost 5 bases, J lost 2 bases, and 7 bases stayed unmatched. Germline CDR1 and CDR2: LNHDA and SQIVND (reference sequence). The CDR3 sequence is 15 residues long. Material for sequencing was PBMCs or T cells enriched from blood (not recorded which). The TCR originated in a man in his fifties or sixties who had recovered from COVID-19. This rearrangement joins TRBV19 to TRBJ2-3; TRBD2 agrees at 7 bases. CDR3 DNA sequence: TGTGCCAGTAGTTTAGGAGCGGGACCCACAGATACGCAGTATTTT. Its protein product is CASSLGAGPTDTQYF.